This T cell receptor (beta chain) came from a study of identical twins. This clonotype has only a few counts. Antigen specificity is unknown. cDNA molecules carried unique molecular identifiers, and template switching added a universal primer site. TCRdb reprocessed the 5' RACE reads via MiXCR and lists one record per CDR3 protein. Found here are around 650,000 distinct CDR3 sequences, 7.1% of them singletons; the top ten hold less than 2%. This CDR3 is built from 16 residues. Trimming left V 4 bases short and J 5 bases short, with 19 bases between. The germline CDR1 and CDR2 sequences are SGHRS and YFSETQ. Study-wide findings and caveats: Beta clonotypes that were abundant in cord blood contained fewer insertions, a pattern absent from memory repertoires. Twin pairs' shared out-of-frame alpha sequences were enriched in low generation probability.

These data were also filed under a second study, of yellow fever vaccine responses in identical twins.

The sequence was obtained from a woman younger than 30 in good health. The chain links TRBV5-1 to TRBJ1-5; possible D gene TRBD1, 6 bases. Sequenced input: PBMCs. CDR3 sequence: CASSPWGGGSDQPQHF. The CDR3 DNA follows: TGCGCCAGCAGCCCCTGGGGGGGCGGGTCAGATCAGCCCCAGCATTTT.